This TCR beta chain was identified in a study of cytomegalovirus exposure and HLA in healthy donors. In the PCR, 60 Vbeta and 13 Jbeta primers were used. Produced via immunoSEQ multiplex PCR; TCRdb's table is partial and in-frame only. There are 150,000 to 200,000 clones in the sample; 79% occur only once, and approximately 4.7% lies in the top ten. There are a few counts of this clone. The antigen is undetermined. Study results and limitations: Among TCR beta chains of equal frequency, HLA-associated ones were more clonally expanded in a later analysis.

CDR1 and CDR2 (germline): SGDLS, YYNGEE. V was clipped by 3 bases and J by 5 bases, with 20 bases between them. The CDR3 has 17 residues. Input material: PBMCs. The TCR sequence derives from a woman younger than 45 in good health and CMV-seropositive. The chain carries TRBV9 and TRBJ2-2; TRBD1 might be the D (5 bases). CDR3 bases: TGTGCCAGCAGCGCGAGCGCCGGGCAGGGTAGAACCGGGGAGCTGTTTTTT. Its protein is CASSASAGQGRTGELFF.